This T cell receptor (beta chain) was found in a study of T cells after yellow fever vaccination (dated by TCRdb to about 2019). A note on the overall study: Libraries from fractions with low cell numbers were prepared with the SMART-Seq v4 Ultra Low Input RNA kit. To track T-cell clones before and after primary and booster YFV17D yellow fever vaccination, bulk TCR alpha and beta repertoires were sequenced longitudinally. Two healthy male donors made up the cohort, one aged 18 to 30 years and the other aged 30 to 40 years. Blood was drawn at multiple timepoints before and after primary and secondary immunization, with bulk PBMC replicates and cell subsets isolated. Study-level results and caveats: Compared with the primary T-cell response, the secondary T-cell response was faster but weaker, reaching its peak on day 5 rather than on day 15. Only two donors were included in the study, so the extent to which the findings can be generalized is limited. After the booster, most of the clones that had expanded following primary vaccination were detected again (just under 97% of CD4 and 88% of CD8), which suggests that memory was broadly maintained. A small share of clonotypes occurred in both CD4 and CD8 compartments, likely arising from convergent recombination. Because abundant contaminating clonotypes from the bulk population could be contained in FACS-sorted repertoires, computational filtering was required.

The cysteine opens and the phenylalanine closes a CDR3 of 17 amino acids. The sequence is cut down to CDR3 DNA, 51 bases in frame from base 1. V and J are truncated by 8 bases and 4 bases respectively, leaving an intervening sequence of 24 bases. Reading the germline V gene gives CDR1 WSHSY and CDR2 SAAADI. Per the publication, the treatment or condition label means: live attenuated yellow fever vaccine strain. PBMCs were isolated from peripheral blood using a standard Ficoll-Paque protocol. CD4 and CD8 T-cell fractions were isolated with Dynabeads CD4 and CD8 positive selection kits. RNA was extracted with TriZol from bulk PBMCs, CD4 and CD8 fractions, and dextramer-positive and dextramer-negative fractions. TCR cDNA was synthesized by 5'RACE template switching, which introduced a universal primer site and unique molecular identifiers. cDNA synthesis was primed from both the TCR alpha and TCR beta constant segments. Libraries were amplified in two PCR steps, with sample barcodes and sequencing adapters added in the second step. Libraries were sequenced on Illumina HiSeq 2500 (2x100 bp) or NovaSeq (2x150 bp). Per the original workflow: Reads were demultiplexed and collapsed into UMI consensus sequences with MIGEC, and V(D)J alignment was performed with MiXCR. Vaccine-responding clonotypes were defined with edgeR using replicate PBMC samples, requiring FDR below 0.01 and a log2 fold change above 5 up to day 15. Each bulk clonotype was labeled CD4 or CD8 based on which sequenced repertoire, CD4 or CD8, contained the clonotype at higher abundance. Using fastp at Q25 and MiXCR, TCRdb reprocessed the public reads and kept productive beta chains. Records with the same CDR3 protein are collapsed into one entry carrying the most frequent genes and DNA. TCRdb, not the authors, supplied the V and J calls. The sample table holds over 100,000 distinct CDR3 sequences, of which around 8% were seen once. Clones ranked in the top ten supply 25% of the sample.

This clonotype was detected many times. It lacks a known antigen. The record has no base qualities; no much larger clone is one base away. This sequence uses TRBV10-2 and TRBJ2-4, with TRBD1 tentatively as D gene (7 bases match). The sequences come from CD8+ T cells sorted from PBMCs, collected 45 days after the yellow fever booster vaccination. The TCR comes from a man younger than 45 who received the YFV17D yellow fever vaccine. The DNA sequence follows: TGCGCCAGCGGAATGACAGGGACGGCGCGGGGTAAAAACATTCAGTACTTC. This encodes CASGMTGTARGKNIQYF.